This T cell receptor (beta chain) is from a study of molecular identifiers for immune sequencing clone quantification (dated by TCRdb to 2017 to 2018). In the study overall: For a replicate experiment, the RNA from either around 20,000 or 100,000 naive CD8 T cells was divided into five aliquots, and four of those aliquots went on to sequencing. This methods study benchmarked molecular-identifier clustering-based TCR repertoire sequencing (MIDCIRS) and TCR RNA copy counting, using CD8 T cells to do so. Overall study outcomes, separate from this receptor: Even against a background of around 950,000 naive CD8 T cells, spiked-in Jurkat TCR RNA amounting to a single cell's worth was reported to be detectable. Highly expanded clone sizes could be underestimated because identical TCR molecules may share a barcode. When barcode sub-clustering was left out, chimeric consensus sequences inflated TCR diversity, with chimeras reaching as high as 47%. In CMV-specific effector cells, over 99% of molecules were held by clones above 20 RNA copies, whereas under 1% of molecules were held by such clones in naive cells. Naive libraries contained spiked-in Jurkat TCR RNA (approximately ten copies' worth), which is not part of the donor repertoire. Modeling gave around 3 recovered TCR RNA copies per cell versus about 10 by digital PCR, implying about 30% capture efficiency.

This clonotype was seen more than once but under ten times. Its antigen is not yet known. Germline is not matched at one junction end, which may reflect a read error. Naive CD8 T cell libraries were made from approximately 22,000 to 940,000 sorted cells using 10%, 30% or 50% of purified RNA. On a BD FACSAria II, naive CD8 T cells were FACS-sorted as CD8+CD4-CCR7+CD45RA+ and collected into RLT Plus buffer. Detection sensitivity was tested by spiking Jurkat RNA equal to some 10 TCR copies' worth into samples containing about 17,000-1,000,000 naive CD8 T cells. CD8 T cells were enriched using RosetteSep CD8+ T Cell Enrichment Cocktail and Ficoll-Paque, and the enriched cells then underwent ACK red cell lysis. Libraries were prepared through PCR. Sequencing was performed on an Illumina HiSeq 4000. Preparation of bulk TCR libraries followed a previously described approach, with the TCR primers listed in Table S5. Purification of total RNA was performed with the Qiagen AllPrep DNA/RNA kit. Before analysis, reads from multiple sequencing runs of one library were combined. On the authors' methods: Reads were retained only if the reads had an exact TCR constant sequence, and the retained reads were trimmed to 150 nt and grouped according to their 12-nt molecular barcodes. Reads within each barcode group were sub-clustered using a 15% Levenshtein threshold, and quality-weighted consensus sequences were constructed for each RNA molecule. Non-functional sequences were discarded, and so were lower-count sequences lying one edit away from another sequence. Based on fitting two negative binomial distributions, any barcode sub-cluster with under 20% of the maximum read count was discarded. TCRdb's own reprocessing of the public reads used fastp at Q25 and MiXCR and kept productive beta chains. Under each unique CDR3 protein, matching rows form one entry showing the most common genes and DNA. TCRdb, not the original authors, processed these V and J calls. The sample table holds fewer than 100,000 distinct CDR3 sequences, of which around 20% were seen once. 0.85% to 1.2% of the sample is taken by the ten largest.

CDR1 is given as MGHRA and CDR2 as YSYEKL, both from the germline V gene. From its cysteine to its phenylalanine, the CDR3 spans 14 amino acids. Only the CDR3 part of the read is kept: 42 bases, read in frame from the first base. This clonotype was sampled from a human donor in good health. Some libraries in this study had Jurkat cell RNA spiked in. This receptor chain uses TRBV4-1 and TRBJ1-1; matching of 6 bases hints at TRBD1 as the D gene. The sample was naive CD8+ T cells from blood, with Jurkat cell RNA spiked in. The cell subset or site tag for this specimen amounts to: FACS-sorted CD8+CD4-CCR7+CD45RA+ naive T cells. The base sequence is TGCGCCGGCAGCCAGGACAGTATGAACACTGAAGCTTTCTTT. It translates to CAGSQDSMNTEAFF.